These T cell receptor beta chains were read from a single sample in a study of patients and donors after allogeneic stem cell transplantation. TCRdb independently ran MiXCR on the RT-PCR reads; one entry per CDR3 protein. The data show about 410,000 distinct CDR3 sequences, approximately 16% seen once. Sequencing input: blood, either unsorted or a sorted T cell fraction (not recorded which). These receptors originate from a human donor who was either an allogeneic HSCT recipient or a stem cell or donor lymphocyte infusion donor (not recorded which). It is not recorded whose cells these are; they may come from a transplant donor. The CDR3 runs from the conserved cysteine through the conserved F or W. A D gene is named only where the DNA matches it firmly. Clone size appears in some rows only: once, few, many, or a class for an expanded clone.

d_call,clone_size,j_call,v_call,cdr3_aa,cdr3_nt
-,few,TRBJ1-2,TRBV29-1,CSVDDGINYGYTF,TGCAGCGTTGATGATGGCATTAACTATGGCTACACCTTC
TRBD1,few,TRBJ1-4,TRBV7-9,CASSYQGDGEKLFF,TGTGCCAGCAGCTATCAGGGGGATGGCGAAAAACTGTTTTTT
-,-,TRBJ2-7,TRBV7-8,CASSQDHSYEQYF,TGTGCCAGCAGCCAAGACCATTCCTACGAGCAGTACTTC
-,-,TRBJ2-5,TRBV24-1,CATSADRQTGRETQYF,TGTGCCACCAGTGCCGATCGTCAGACAGGGAGGGAGACCCAGTACTTC
-,-,TRBJ2-7,TRBV7-9,CASSLFSGVDEQYF,TGTGCCAGCAGCTTATTCTCAGGGGTTGACGAGCAGTACTTC
-,few,TRBJ1-1,TRBV30,CAWGGGWVANTEAFF,TGTGCCTGGGGAGGCGGATGGGTCGCAAACACTGAAGCTTTCTTT
-,-,TRBJ1-5,TRBV7-9,CASSPQLGNSNQPQHF,TGTGCCAGCAGCCCTCAGTTGGGGAATAGCAATCAGCCCCAGCATTTT
-,few,TRBJ1-1,TRBV29-1,CSAGRSLNTEAFF,TGCAGCGCCGGACGCTCCTTGAACACTGAAGCTTTCTTT
-,few,TRBJ2-1,TRBV20-1,CSAPQGHLTYNEQFF,TGCAGTGCTCCACAGGGACACCTCACCTACAATGAGCAGTTCTTC
-,-,TRBJ1-1,TRBV30,CAWSSGPSPTEAFF,TGTGCCTGGAGTTCCGGACCTAGCCCCACTGAAGCTTTCTTT
TRBD2,many,TRBJ2-7,TRBV4-2,CASSPPLAGAANYEQYF,TGTGCCAGCAGCCCCCCACTAGCGGGAGCTGCAAACTACGAGCAGTACTTC
TRBD2,-,TRBJ2-1,TRBV7-8,CASSLNRAGAYNEQFF,TGTGCCAGCAGCTTAAATAGAGCGGGGGCTTACAATGAGCAGTTCTTC
TRBD1,-,TRBJ1-2,TRBV13,CASSSTGAGYGYTF,TGTGCCAGCAGCTCTACAGGGGCAGGGTATGGCTACACCTTC
-,few,TRBJ2-7,TRBV6-2/TRBV6-3,CASSIAGLSYEQYF,TGTGCCAGCAGCATTGCGGGGCTTTCCTACGAGCAGTACTTC
-,few,TRBJ1-1,TRBV12-3/TRBV12-4,CASSLGRHEAFF,TGTGCCAGCAGTTTAGGACGGCATGAAGCTTTCTTT
-,few,TRBJ2-6,TRBV5-1,CASSFLGPIVLTF,TGCGCCAGCAGCTTTTTGGGTCCCATCGTCCTGACTTTC
-,-,TRBJ1-1,TRBV20-1,CSLARESRNTEAFF,TGCAGTCTCGCCCGGGAGTCTAGGAACACTGAAGCTTTCTTT
TRBD2,-,TRBJ2-1,TRBV10-3,CAISPSGKSSYNEQFF,TGTGCCATCAGTCCTAGCGGGAAGAGCTCCTACAATGAGCAGTTCTTC
-,few,TRBJ2-7,TRBV30,CAWIGTAQEQYF,TGTGCCTGGATCGGGACCGCCCAAGAGCAGTACTTC
-,few,TRBJ2-1,TRBV7-9,CASRRYLGANEQFF,TGTGCCAGCAGACGATACCTAGGCGCCAATGAGCAGTTCTTC
-,many,TRBJ1-1,TRBV29-1,CSVETLREALGTEAFF,TGCAGCGTTGAAACCCTCAGGGAGGCATTGGGCACTGAAGCTTTCTTT
TRBD2,many,TRBJ2-7,TRBV12-3/TRBV12-4,CASSLGGSTHEQYF,TGTGCCAGCAGTTTGGGCGGGAGTACCCACGAGCAGTACTTC
-,-,TRBJ1-1,TRBV29-1,CSVEAGTNEAFF,TGCAGCGTTGAGGCCGGGACAAATGAAGCTTTCTTT
-,-,TRBJ2-1,TRBV19,CASSSQEAYNEQFF,TGTGCCAGTAGTTCCCAGGAGGCCTACAATGAGCAGTTCTTC
-,few,TRBJ1-4,TRBV4-1,CASSLPRPNEKLFF,TGCGCCAGCAGCCTGCCCAGGCCTAATGAAAAACTGTTTTTT
-,-,TRBJ2-3,TRBV19,CASSIDLGRTQYF,TGTGCCAGTAGTATAGATCTAGGACGTACGCAGTATTTT
-,-,TRBJ2-5,TRBV4-1,CASSQLMTGTQYF,TGCGCCAGCAGCCAACTAATGACAGGGACCCAGTACTTC
TRBD1,few,TRBJ1-1,TRBV12-3/TRBV12-4,CASTPYRTGGTEAFF,TGTGCCAGCACCCCTTACCGGACAGGGGGCACTGAAGCTTTCTTT
TRBD2,-,TRBJ2-2,TRBV11-2,CASSLRLRGAGGRRELFF,TGTGCCAGCAGCCTTCGATTACGAGGAGCGGGGGGGCGCAGGGAGCTGTTTTTT
TRBD1,-,TRBJ2-1,TRBV5-1,CASSSDPSGTGEQFF,TGCGCCAGCAGCTCCGACCCCAGCGGGACAGGGGAGCAGTTCTTC
TRBD2,-,TRBJ2-7,TRBV6-1,CASSVSSGRDSYEQYF,TGTGCCAGCTCAGTGTCCAGCGGGAGGGATTCCTACGAGCAGTACTTC
TRBD1,-,TRBJ1-6,TRBV20-1,CSILRDRVEKIGNSPLHF,TGCAGTATACTCCGGGACAGGGTGGAAAAAATCGGTAATTCACCCCTCCACTTT
TRBD1,-,TRBJ1-1,TRBV12-3/TRBV12-4,CASRLGRGTAEAFF,TGTGCCAGCAGGTTAGGTAGGGGGACAGCTGAAGCTTTCTTT
-,few,TRBJ2-3,TRBV6-2/TRBV6-3,CASSYVGTPGDTQYF,TGTGCCAGCAGTTACGTGGGCACCCCAGGCGATACGCAGTATTTT
-,-,TRBJ2-6,TRBV20-1,CSARRPRSGANVLTF,TGCAGTGCTAGGAGGCCTCGCTCTGGGGCCAACGTCCTGACTTTC
-,few,TRBJ1-1,TRBV13,CASSFRPEAFF,TGTGCCAGCAGCTTTCGACCTGAAGCTTTCTTT
TRBD2,few,TRBJ2-2,TRBV4-3,CASSQVPPGLAGGNTGELFF,TGCGCCAGCAGCCAAGTTCCCCCGGGACTAGCGGGGGGGAACACCGGGGAGCTGTTTTTT
TRBD1,few,TRBJ1-5,TRBV20-1,CSGRDRKNQPQHF,TGCAGTGGTAGGGACAGGAAAAATCAGCCCCAGCATTTT
-,few,TRBJ1-2,TRBV7-8,CASSSREGSYGYTF,TGTGCCAGCAGCTCCCGGGAGGGAAGCTATGGCTACACCTTC
-,many,TRBJ2-1,TRBV5-6,CASTFSGTPRENEQFF,TGTGCCAGCACCTTCTCCGGGACCCCTCGAGAGAATGAGCAGTTCTTC
-,-,TRBJ1-1,TRBV30,CAWNPNTEAFF,TGTGCCTGGAACCCGAACACTGAAGCTTTCTTT